The clone carrying this T cell receptor (beta chain) was observed many times. MiXCR, applied by TCRdb to the PCR reads, yields one record per CDR3 protein. The table includes about 320,000 distinct CDR3 sequences, roughly 24% detected once. This sample was taken from a study of molecular identifiers for immune sequencing clone quantification. V dropped 7 bases and J dropped 3; count of bases not matched to a gene: 7. Germline V gene data show CDR1 as SEHNR and CDR2 as FQNEAQ (reference sequence). This CDR3 spans 14 amino acids. The sequence was collected from a human donor in good health. Some libraries in this study had Jurkat cell RNA spiked in. The V and J genes are TRBV7-9 and TRBJ1-1, with 8 bases identical to TRBD1. Specimen: naive CD8+ T cells from blood, with Jurkat cell RNA spiked in. Subset described: FACS-sorted CD8+CD4-CCR7+CD45RA+ naive T cells. The CDR3 sequence: CASKDRAEDTEAFF. The CDR3 DNA reads as TGTGCCAGCAAGGACAGGGCTGAAGACACTGAAGCTTTCTTT. Combining the CDR3 with reference TRBV7-9 and TRBJ1-1 gives the whole variable domain DTGVSQNPRHKITKRGQNVTFRCDPISEHNRLYWYRQTLGQGPEFLTYFQNEAQLEKSRLLSDRFSAERPKGSFSTLEIQRTEQGDSAMYLCASKDRAEDTEAFFGQGTRLTVV.